Listed below are T cell receptor beta chains from one sample, sequenced in a study of naive and memory T cell subsets. Each CDR3 protein gets one entry after TCRdb re-called the UMI-ligation and nested PCR reads with MiXCR. The sample holds roughly 150,000 distinct CDR3 sequences, approximately 21% seen once. Input material: naive CD8+ T cells from blood. Receptors originate from a human donor in good health. Each CDR3 is given with its conserved first and last residue. The order of the fields is clone size, J gene, D gene, V gene, CDR3 protein, CDR3 DNA. D genes are given only for firm matches. Clone sizes are given selectively: once, few, many, or a class where the clone is expanded.

few | TRBJ2-2 | - | TRBV29-1 | CSALARELFF | TGCAGCGCCCTCGCGAGGGAGCTGTTTTTT
- | TRBJ1-2 | - | TRBV4-2 | CASSGGTLYGYTF | TGTGCCAGCAGCGGGGGGACCCTGTATGGCTACACCTTC
many | TRBJ1-5 | - | TRBV7-9 | CASSSDRPNQPQHF | TGTGCCAGCAGTTCGGACAGACCTAATCAGCCCCAGCATTTT
- | TRBJ2-3 | TRBD2 | TRBV7-6 | CASSLVGLWLAEERGTDTQYF | TGTGCCAGCAGCTTAGTGGGCTTATGGCTAGCGGAGGAACGCGGCACAGATACGCAGTATTTT
few | TRBJ2-7 | TRBD1 | TRBV28 | CASSEGQGVHEQYF | TGTGCCAGCAGCGAGGGACAGGGCGTACACGAGCAGTACTTC
few | TRBJ2-7 | - | TRBV11-2 | CASSFRNHYEQYF | TGTGCCAGCAGCTTTAGAAACCACTACGAGCAGTACTTC
- | TRBJ2-3 | TRBD1 | TRBV28 | CASRWTGGTDTQYF | TGTGCCAGCAGATGGACAGGGGGTACAGATACGCAGTATTTT
few | TRBJ2-1 | TRBD2 | TRBV7-6 | CASSLDGGSAYNEQFF | TGTGCCAGCAGCTTAGACGGCGGGAGTGCCTACAATGAGCAGTTCTTC
- | TRBJ2-7 | - | TRBV6-5 | CASSYTAGTSDYEQYF | TGTGCCAGCAGTTACACGGCCGGGACGTCCGACTACGAGCAGTACTTC
- | TRBJ2-7 | - | TRBV4-1 | CASSPTRYYEQYF | TGCGCCAGCAGCCCGACTAGATACTACGAGCAGTACTTC
few | TRBJ2-1 | - | TRBV28 | CASSYQNEQFF | TGTGCCAGCAGCTATCAAAATGAGCAGTTCTTC
few | TRBJ2-7 | TRBD2 | TRBV27 | CSTGLAGGLEQYF | TGTTCCACGGGACTAGCGGGAGGTCTCGAGCAGTACTTC
few | TRBJ2-7 | TRBD2 | TRBV27 | CASSLAGGSRYEQYF | TGTGCCAGCAGTCTAGCGGGAGGATCCCGATACGAGCAGTACTTC
few | TRBJ1-1 | - | TRBV12-3/TRBV12-4 | CASRAPEGQNTEAFF | TGTGCCAGCAGGGCCCCCGAGGGACAGAACACTGAAGCTTTCTTT
few | TRBJ2-3 | - | TRBV11-2 | CASSSLFSDTQYF | TGTGCCAGCAGCTCATTATTCTCAGATACGCAGTATTTT
- | TRBJ2-1 | - | TRBV10-3 | CAISESMTPTRYNEQFF | TGTGCCATCAGTGAGTCGATGACTCCCACCCGCTACAATGAGCAGTTCTTC
- | TRBJ2-1 | - | TRBV10-3 | CAISTGGEQFF | TGTGCCATCTCCACCGGGGGTGAGCAGTTCTTC
- | TRBJ2-1 | - | TRBV28 | CASSLRGLLNEQFF | TGTGCCAGCAGTTTAAGGGGGTTACTAAATGAGCAGTTCTTC
- | TRBJ1-2 | - | TRBV28 | CASSRPANFNYGYTF | TGTGCCAGCAGTCGCCCAGCCAATTTTAACTATGGCTACACCTTC
- | TRBJ2-7 | TRBD2 | TRBV7-9 | CASSLGASGRSDEQYF | TGTGCCAGCAGCTTAGGGGCTAGCGGGAGGTCCGACGAGCAGTACTTC
few | TRBJ2-1 | - | TRBV5-6 | CATGYRDYEQFF | TGTGCCACCGGCTACCGGGACTATGAGCAGTTCTTC
many | TRBJ2-3 | - | TRBV3-1 | CASSQGSVQPTEDTQYF | TGTGCCAGCAGCCAAGGTTCCGTTCAGCCGACGGAAGATACGCAGTATTTT
many | TRBJ1-1 | TRBD1 | TRBV6-2/TRBV6-3 | CASSYSLTTGDTEAFF | TGTGCCAGCAGTTACTCCCTAACGACAGGGGATACTGAAGCTTTCTTT
many | TRBJ1-1 | - | TRBV29-1 | CSAIFGAEAFF | TGCAGCGCCATTTTCGGGGCTGAAGCTTTCTTT
- | TRBJ2-5 | - | TRBV5-1 | CASSFEQSEETQYF | TGCGCCAGCAGCTTCGAACAGTCCGAAGAGACCCAGTACTTC
- | TRBJ1-1 | - | TRBV7-9 | CASSLEGRAFF | TGTGCCAGCAGCTTAGAAGGTAGAGCTTTCTTT
- | TRBJ1-5 | - | TRBV2 | CASTGDPVNQPQHF | TGTGCCAGCACCGGGGACCCAGTCAATCAGCCCCAGCATTTT
- | TRBJ1-2 | TRBD1 | TRBV5-6 | CASTQQPGQADGYTF | TGTGCCAGCACCCAGCAACCGGGACAGGCAGATGGCTACACCTTC
- | TRBJ1-1 | - | TRBV29-1 | CSVEDRRSEAFF | TGCAGCGTTGAAGATCGTCGATCTGAAGCTTTCTTT
many | TRBJ2-7 | - | TRBV27 | CASSLGATYEQYF | TGTGCCAGCAGCCTGGGAGCCACCTACGAGCAGTACTTC
- | TRBJ1-5 | TRBD1 | TRBV9 | CASSVGQGADQPQHF | TGTGCCAGCAGCGTGGGACAGGGGGCTGATCAGCCCCAGCATTTT
- | TRBJ2-7 | - | TRBV24-1 | CATSSKSSYEQYF | TGTGCCACCAGTTCTAAGAGCTCCTACGAGCAGTACTTC
- | TRBJ2-1 | TRBD2 | TRBV3-1 | CASEGLSGSLGEQFF | TGTGCCAGCGAGGGTCTTAGCGGGAGTTTAGGGGAGCAGTTCTTC
- | TRBJ2-1 | - | TRBV29-1 | CSAVPGDNEQFF | TGCAGCGCTGTCCCGGGGGACAATGAGCAGTTCTTC
few | TRBJ1-5 | - | TRBV3-1 | CASSPTHGQPQHF | TGTGCCAGCAGCCCTACTCACGGTCAGCCCCAGCATTTT
many | TRBJ1-2 | - | TRBV14 | CASSLLPGSNYGYTF | TGTGCCAGCAGCCTCCTTCCGGGATCTAACTATGGCTACACCTTC
few | TRBJ2-7 | TRBD2 | TRBV12-3/TRBV12-4 | CASSPGTSGAGGTYEQYF | TGTGCCAGCAGTCCGGGGACTAGCGGGGCCGGGGGCACCTACGAGCAGTACTTC
few | TRBJ2-2 | TRBD2 | TRBV29-1 | CSVEGLAGGLDTGELFF | TGCAGCGTTGAAGGACTAGCGGGAGGGCTTGACACCGGGGAGCTGTTTTTT
- | TRBJ1-1 | - | TRBV20-1 | CSASQGIASEAFF | TGCAGTGCTAGTCAGGGGATAGCATCTGAAGCTTTCTTT
- | TRBJ1-5 | - | TRBV7-6 | CASSSTVDSNQPQHF | TGTGCCAGCAGCTCGACAGTGGATAGCAATCAGCCCCAGCATTTT
- | TRBJ1-2 | - | TRBV7-6 | CASSPDGRDGYTF | TGTGCCAGCAGCCCTGACGGGAGGGATGGCTACACCTTC
- | TRBJ2-1 | TRBD1 | TRBV27 | CASSLRQGAYNEQFF | TGTGCCAGCAGTTTAAGGCAGGGGGCATACAATGAGCAGTTCTTC
few | TRBJ2-1 | TRBD1 | TRBV6-5 | CASSQTGWHEQFF | TGTGCCAGCAGCCAGACAGGGTGGCATGAGCAGTTCTTC
few | TRBJ2-1 | TRBD2 | TRBV7-9 | CASSLAQGTSNEQFF | TGTGCCAGCAGCTTAGCGCAAGGGACTAGCAATGAGCAGTTCTTC
- | TRBJ2-7 | TRBD2 | TRBV14 | CASSVREGRYEQYF | TGTGCCAGCAGCGTGCGGGAGGGGCGCTACGAGCAGTACTTC
- | TRBJ2-3 | - | TRBV20-1 | CSARGERGFADTQYF | TGCAGTGCCAGGGGTGAGCGAGGGTTTGCAGATACGCAGTATTTT
few | TRBJ2-7 | - | TRBV28 | CASRTTDHYEQYF | TGTGCCAGCCGCACAACGGACCACTACGAGCAGTACTTC
- | TRBJ1-2 | - | TRBV20-1 | CSARDLGDLRGYTF | TGCAGTGCTAGAGATCTAGGGGACTTACGCGGCTACACCTTC
- | TRBJ2-7 | TRBD1 | TRBV6-5 | CASSYGTGGTYEQYF | TGTGCCAGCAGTTACGGGACAGGGGGAACCTACGAGCAGTACTTC
- | TRBJ1-1 | - | TRBV21-1 | CASSPRHHTNTEAFF | TGTGCCAGCAGCCCGCGCCACCACACGAACACTGAAGCTTTCTTT